The source of this TCR beta chain is a study of identical twins. TCRdb itself ran the 5' RACE reads through MiXCR, one entry per CDR3 protein. The sample has some 600,000 distinct CDR3 sequences; just over 7% are singletons. The CDR3 extends over 17 amino acids. The V gene lost 0 bases and the J gene lost 5 bases, with 18 bases spanning the gap. Germline CDR1 reads SGHRS; CDR2 reads YFSETQ. This same sample was also taken into another study, of yellow fever vaccine responses in identical twins.

The specimen sequenced was PBMCs. This chain uses TRBV5-1 with TRBJ2-4, with a weak D call TRBD1 (6 bases). This TCR came from a young woman in good health. CDR3 nucleotides: TGCGCCAGCAGCTTGGAACTATCCAGGGGCCCCCAAAACATTCAGTACTTC. It yields the protein CASSLELSRGPQNIQYF.